Below are 25 T cell receptor beta chains sequenced from a single sample in a study of T cell responses to AZD1222 COVID-19 vaccine. Profiling relied on immunoSEQ multiplex PCR, and the TCRdb table lists in-frame clones only, not all of them. The sample carries 170,000 or so clones, 85% to 95% recorded once. Sequencing used peripheral blood, obtained 28 days after the second dose of the MenACWY control vaccine. The receptors were sampled from an adult who received the MenACWY meningococcal vaccine as a control.

This sequence joins TRBV2 and TRBJ1-1; possible D gene TRBD1, 5 bases. V lost 7 bases and J 3 bases, leaving 15 bases between the germline ends. The germline V gene has CDR1 SNHLY and CDR2 FYNNEI. The CDR3 length is 14 residues. CDR3 sequence (DNA): TGTGCCAGCAAGATAGGGGATTTCGACACTGAAGCTTTCTTT. Translation gives CASKIGDFDTEAFF.

The table lists this clone with a count of one. The chain is built from TRBV18 and TRBJ1-2; no definite D call. Trimming left V 0 bases short and J 3 bases short, with 8 bases between. Germline CDR1 is KGHSH and CDR2 is LQKENI. The CDR3 has 14 residues. The CDR3 reads CASSPPQSHYGYTF. The CDR3, as DNA: TGTGCCAGCTCACCACCTCAATCCCACTATGGCTACACCTTC.

The chain is built from TRBV11-2 and TRBJ2-2, with a weak D call TRBD2 (5 bases). The CDR3 has 16 residues. V gave up 5 bases and J gave up 1 base, with 14 bases separating them. Per germline, CDR1 SGHAT and CDR2 FQNNGV. CDR3 sequence: CASSTFRRRNTGELFF. The CDR3 DNA reads as TGTGCCAGCAGCACCTTTAGGAGGAGGAACACCGGGGAGCTGTTTTTT.

The J gene is TRBJ1-4, the V gene TRBV30, with no clear D. This CDR3 region has 14 residues. The V gene lost 0 bases and the J gene lost 8 bases, with 13 bases spanning the gap. Germline V gene lookup returns CDR1 GTSNPN and CDR2 SVGIG (reference sequence). The CDR3 sequence is CAWSVQSGREKLFF. The CDR3 bases are TGTGCCTGGAGTGTACAGAGCGGGCGGGAAAAACTGTTTTTT.

The table lists this clone with a count of one. CDR3 nucleotide sequence: TGTGCCAGCAGTTACGCGGGGGGGCGAGGCTACACCTTC. The encoded protein is CASSYAGGRGYTF. This chain links TRBV6-5 with TRBJ1-2; perhaps TRBD1 as D (6 bases). The germline V gene encodes CDR1 MNHEY and CDR2 SVGAGI. This CDR3 region has 13 residues. V was clipped by 2 bases and J by 8 bases, with 12 bases between them.

The CDR3 protein is CASSLAPAAGNTIYF. For the CDR3, the DNA is TGTGCCAGCAGCTTGGCCCCGGCCGCTGGAAACACCATATATTTT. The chain uses TRBV5-5 and TRBJ1-3; D unresolved. CDR3 size: 15 residues. Trimming left V 0 bases short and J 2 bases short, with 9 bases between. Germline V gives CDR1 SGHKS, CDR2 YYEKEE (reference sequence).

The J gene is TRBJ1-1, the V gene TRBV5-5; D not certain. This CDR3 region has 13 residues. Trimming cost V 4 bases and J 12 bases, with 19 bases left between them. Germline V lookup: CDR1 SGHKS, CDR2 YYEKEE (reference sequence). Here the CDR3 reads CASSIGRPDPSFF. DNA for the CDR3: TGTGCCAGCAGCATCGGGCGACCGGACCCATCTTTCTTT.

This chain links TRBV7-8 with TRBJ1-1, with a weak D call TRBD1 (5 bases). The length of the CDR3 is 14 residues. The ends were cut back, 7 bases at V and 1 base at J, with 13 bases in the middle. Germline V gene data show CDR1 as SGHVS and CDR2 as FQNEAQ. This chain's CDR3 is CASTPGEWNTEAFF. The CDR3 coding sequence is TGTGCCAGCACCCCGGGGGAATGGAACACTGAAGCTTTCTTT.

The chain has TRBV11-2 and TRBJ2-1, with a tentative D call TRBD1 (6 bases). The CDR3 length is 13 residues. Germline V CDR1 and CDR2: SGHAT, FQNNGV. V lost 5 bases and J lost 4, with 9 bases in between. The CDR3 sequence: CASSPRGYNEQFF. Written as DNA, the CDR3 is TGTGCCAGCAGCCCAAGGGGGTACAATGAGCAGTTCTTC.

The chain employs TRBV2 and TRBJ1-2; D not certain. This CDR3 region has 14 residues. The germline gives CDR1 SNHLY, CDR2 FYNNEI. V was pared by 6 bases and J by 1 base, with 12 bases between. The CDR3 here is CASSQDSVNYGYTF. CDR3 coding DNA: TGTGCCAGCAGCCAGGACTCCGTTAACTATGGCTACACCTTC.

V is TRBV12-5 and J is TRBJ1-1; D remains ambiguous. Trimming took 2 bases from V and 1 from J, leaving 2 bases between them. Per the germline V gene, CDR1 is LGHNT and CDR2 is FRNRAP. The CDR3 sequence is 12 residues long. The CDR3 DNA is TGTGCTAGTGGTTTGTGGAACACTGAAGCTTTCTTT. It translates to CASGLWNTEAFF.

The gene calls are TRBV2 and TRBJ1-5, with D possibly being TRBD1 (6 bases). Per the germline V gene, CDR1 is SNHLY and CDR2 is FYNNEI. V was trimmed by 7 bases and J by 4 bases, leaving 14 bases between them. There are 14 residues in the CDR3. In DNA form, the CDR3 reads TGTGCCAGCACCGAAACAGGGCAAAATCAGCCCCAGCATTTT. It specifies CASTETGQNQPQHF.

V is TRBV27 and J is TRBJ2-7, with a possible D match to TRBD1 (6 bases). V was pared by 6 bases and J by 6 bases, with 15 bases between. Germline V gives CDR1 MNHEY, CDR2 SMNVEV (reference sequence). The CDR3 loop spans 13 amino acids. The DNA of the CDR3 is TGTGCCAGCAGAACGGACAGTGGATTCGAGCAGTACTTC. Translation gives CASRTDSGFEQYF.

The chain is built from TRBV5-1 and TRBJ2-1; 8 bases map to TRBD2. V trimming: 0 bases; J trimming: 4 bases; junction bases outside the gene matches: 6. Germline V gene data show CDR1 as SGHRS and CDR2 as YFSETQ. The CDR3 spans 16 residues. In nucleotides, the CDR3 is TGCGCCAGCAGCTTGGGATTAGCGGGGTTTTACAATGAGCAGTTCTTC. Protein sequence: CASSLGLAGFYNEQFF.

This chain joins TRBV2 and TRBJ2-2, with 11 nucleotides matching TRBD1. Germline CDR1 is SNHLY and CDR2 is FYNNEI. J was trimmed by 1 base and V by 2 bases; bases with no gene match: 12. The CDR3 has 20 residues. The CDR3 sequence is CASSESRTGGPTLNTGELFF. CDR3 DNA: TGTGCCAGCAGTGAATCCCGGACAGGGGGCCCTACCCTGAACACCGGGGAGCTGTTTTTT.

V and J are TRBV11-3 and TRBJ1-1, with 8 bases that match TRBD1. The V segment lost 6 bases and the J segment 1 base; nucleotides outside the gene matches: 4. The CDR3 spans 14 residues. The germline gives CDR1 SGHNT, CDR2 YENEEA. Here the CDR3 reads CASSQGTGNTEAFF. The CDR3 DNA reads TGTGCCAGCAGTCAGGGGACAGGGAACACTGAAGCTTTCTTT.

The CDR3 region is CASGTASRYGYTF. CDR3 nucleotide sequence: TGTGCCAGCGGGACAGCCTCACGGTATGGCTACACCTTC. The chain employs TRBV27 and TRBJ1-2, with 7 positions matching TRBD1. The CDR3 has 13 residues. Germline V gene lookup returns CDR1 MNHEY and CDR2 SMNVEV (reference sequence). Unmatched junction bases numbered 8, after V lost 8 bases and J lost 5 bases.

The rearrangement uses TRBV6-2 or TRBV6-3 and TRBJ1-2; possible D gene TRBD1, 5 bases. There are 14 residues in the CDR3. Germline V CDR1 and CDR2: MNHEY, SVGEGT. V gave up 2 bases and J gave up 4 bases, with 11 bases separating them. The CDR3, as DNA: TGTGCCAGCAGTTACGCCGGGGCGGGCTATGGCTACACCTTC. Translated: CASSYAGAGYGYTF.

The chain has TRBV6-4 and TRBJ1-1; D not resolved. Looked up from germline, CDR1 is MRHNA and CDR2 is SNTAGT. V was clipped by 0 bases and J by 13 bases, with 18 bases between them. This CDR3 spans 14 amino acids. The CDR3 spells CASSDSMSTSQVFF. CDR3 nucleotides: TGTGCCAGCAGTGACTCGATGAGCACGAGCCAAGTTTTCTTT.

The V and J genes are TRBV5-1 and TRBJ1-2; D call uncertain. Trimming removed 0 bases at V and 8 bases at J, with 17 bases between. The CDR3 is 15 residues long. Per germline, CDR1 SGHRS and CDR2 YFSETQ. The CDR3 spells CASSLEIPGVGGYTF. The CDR3 bases are TGCGCCAGCAGCTTGGAGATACCGGGAGTGGGGGGCTACACCTTC.

The chain combines TRBV12-5 with TRBJ1-1, with a possible D match to TRBD1 (5 bases). V gave up 0 bases and J gave up 0 bases, with 11 bases separating them. CDR3 length: 16 residues. CDR1 LGHNT and CDR2 FRNRAP come from the germline V gene. CDR3 region: CASGLVTGPLNTEAFF. The CDR3, as DNA: TGTGCTAGTGGTTTGGTGACGGGACCTTTGAACACTGAAGCTTTCTTT.

The rearrangement links TRBV7-6 to TRBJ2-1; D is unclear. V was trimmed by 5 bases and J by 1 base, leaving 15 bases between them. The CDR3 consists of 16 residues. Germline CDR1 and CDR2: SGHVS and FNYEAQ. As DNA, the CDR3 is TGTGCCAGCAGCCCAGAACCGGGTCCTTCCTACAATGAGCAGTTCTTC. Its translation: CASSPEPGPSYNEQFF.

The V and J genes are TRBV3-1 (or the pseudogene TRBV3-2) and TRBJ2-3; no clear D gene. The germline V gene encodes CDR1 LGHDT and CDR2 YNNKEL (reference sequence). Trimming removed 1 base from V and 1 base from J, with 6 bases in between. This CDR3 has 14 amino acids. The CDR3 DNA sequence: TGTGCCAGCAGCCAAGGACTGCGCACAGATACGCAGTATTTT. It is translated as CASSQGLRTDTQYF.

The gene calls are TRBV19 and TRBJ1-6, with D possibly being TRBD1 (5 bases). CDR1 is LNHDA, CDR2 SQIVND, per germline (reference sequence). The CDR3 sequence is 15 residues long. V lost 1 base to trimming and J lost 3 bases, with 7 bases between them. CDR3 coding DNA: TGTGCCAGTAGTATAGGGGGCCTCTATAATTCACCCCTCCACTTT. Protein sequence: CASSIGGLYNSPLHF.

This chain links TRBV5-1 with TRBJ2-7; no clear D. Germline lookup yields CDR1 SGHRS and CDR2 YFSETQ. V gave up 8 bases and J gave up 6 bases, with 21 bases separating them. The CDR3 sequence is 14 residues long. The CDR3 DNA follows: TGCGCCAGTGCCCTCCGAAGGGTTGGTACCGAGCAGTACTTC. It codes for CASALRRVGTEQYF. Together with reference TRBV5-1 and TRBJ2-7, the CDR3 gives the full variable domain: KAGVTQTPRYLIKTRGQQVTLSCSPISGHRSVSWYQQTPGQGLQFLFEYFSETQRNKGNFPGRFSGRQFSNSRSEMNVSTLELGDSALYLCASALRRVGTEQYFGPGTRLTVT.